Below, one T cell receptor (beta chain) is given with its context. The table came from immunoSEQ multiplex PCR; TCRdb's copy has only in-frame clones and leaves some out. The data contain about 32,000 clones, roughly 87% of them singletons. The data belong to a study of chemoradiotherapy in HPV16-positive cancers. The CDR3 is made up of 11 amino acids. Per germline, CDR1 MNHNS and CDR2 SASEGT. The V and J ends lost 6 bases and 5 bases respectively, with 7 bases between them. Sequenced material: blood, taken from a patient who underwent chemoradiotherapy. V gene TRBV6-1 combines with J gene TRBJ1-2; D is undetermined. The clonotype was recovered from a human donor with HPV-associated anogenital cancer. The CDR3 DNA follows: TGTGCCAGCAGAGATTTGTATGGCTACACCTTC. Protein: CASRDLYGYTF.